The clone carrying this T cell receptor beta chain was counted a single time. Its cognate antigen is unknown. Germline CDR1 and CDR2: SEHNR and FQNEAQ (reference sequence). There are 16 residues in the CDR3. V shed 8 bases and J shed 0 bases, with 20 bases lying between them. PCR involved 60 Vbeta and 13 Jbeta primers. The assay was immunoSEQ multiplex PCR, and TCRdb's table has in-frame clones only and misses some. This sample has 150,000 to 200,000 clones; over 70% occur once, and the top ten carry under 7.5%. The data derive from a study of cytomegalovirus exposure and HLA in healthy donors. Findings and caveats of the study: Among donors in an Asian-associated ancestry cluster, a later analysis reportedly found fewer N-insertions than the roughly 670-donor mean.

The gene calls are TRBV7-9 and TRBJ2-7, with D perhaps matching TRBD1 (6 bases). This receptor was obtained from a man between 25 and 39 years old in good health and CMV-seropositive. Sequenced: PBMCs. CDR3 in amino acids: CASGSHRDRRSYEQYF. The CDR3 region has the DNA TGTGCCAGCGGATCCCACAGGGACCGTCGCTCCTACGAGCAGTACTTC.